The 15 T cell receptor beta chains in this list originate from one sample, sequenced in a study of post-analysis software for immune sequencing data. Tagging with unique molecular identifiers was a feature of the TCR beta cDNA libraries. Each CDR3 protein gets one entry after TCRdb re-called the PCR reads with MiXCR. The repertoire holds about 680,000 distinct CDR3 sequences, with approximately 59% as singletons. These TCRs are of unknown antigen specificity. Study results and caveats: Several TRBV segments were more frequent in patients than controls; TRBV5-6, TRBV5-1 and TRBV20-1 belonged to this group.

The specimen sequenced was blood. These receptors were taken from a girl aged 2-10 years with multiple sclerosis.

This chain links TRBV28 with TRBJ2-7; TRBD1 aligns across 12 bases. The J segment lost 3 bases and the V segment lost 5 bases, leaving 8 bases of the junction unmatched. Germline V lookup: CDR1 MDHEN, CDR2 SYDVKM. The CDR3 is 16 residues long. The DNA of the CDR3 is TGTGCCAGCAGTGCTTCCGGGACAGGGGGCGTCTACGAGCAGTACTTC. This gives the protein CASSASGTGGVYEQYF.

The rearrangement links TRBV20-1 to TRBJ1-2; 7 positions agree with TRBD1. The V gene end was trimmed by 1 base and the J gene end by 3 bases; junction bases not matched to a gene: 8. Germline V CDR1 and CDR2: DFQATT, SNEGSKA (reference sequence). The CDR3 contains 15 residues. CDR3 coding DNA: TGCAGTGCTAGAGTTGACAGGGTTGGCTACTATGGCTACACCTTC. Its protein is CSARVDRVGYYGYTF.

The rearrangement uses TRBV7-6 and TRBJ1-1; 7 bases are a match to TRBD1. J gave up 7 bases and V 5 bases, and 10 bases lay outside the gene matches. The germline gives CDR1 SGHVS, CDR2 FNYEAQ. This CDR3 is 14 amino acids long. The CDR3 DNA reads as TGTGCCAGCAGCCAAACTCTCCAGGGGGGTGAAGCTTTCTTT. Its protein is CASSQTLQGGEAFF.

This clonotype was observed at least ten times. V is TRBV5-1 and J is TRBJ2-7; 9 positions match TRBD2. CDR1 and CDR2 (germline): SGHRS, YFSETQ. CDR3 size: 18 residues. J gave up 1 base and V 0 bases, and 11 bases lay outside the gene matches. CDR3 sequence: CASSLDETEGLASYEQYF. The DNA for the CDR3 is TGCGCCAGCAGCTTGGACGAAACAGAGGGACTAGCATCCTACGAGCAGTACTTC.

The chain uses TRBV5-1 and TRBJ1-2; D not resolved. CDR1 and CDR2 (germline): SGHRS, YFSETQ. The V gene lost 0 bases and the J gene lost 8 bases, with 11 bases spanning the gap. The CDR3 covers 13 residues. The CDR3 reads CASSLDEETGYTF. Here the CDR3 DNA reads TGCGCCAGCAGCTTGGACGAGGAAACAGGCTACACCTTC.

Only a few counts were recorded for this clonotype. The chain links TRBV29-1 to TRBJ2-5, with TRBD1 matching over 10 bases. Per germline, CDR1 SQVTM and CDR2 ANQGSEA. The CDR3 sequence is 14 residues long. Trimming cost V 5 bases and J 2 bases; bases outside gene matches: 5. CDR3 residues: CSVTTGGWQETQYF. The DNA of the CDR3 is TGCAGCGTTACGACAGGGGGCTGGCAAGAGACCCAGTACTTC.

The rearrangement joins TRBV5-1 to TRBJ2-7; D could derive from TRBD1 or TRBD2 (6 bases each). The CDR3 sequence is 14 residues long. Per the germline V gene, CDR1 is SGHRS and CDR2 is YFSETQ. The ends were cut back, 4 bases at V and 6 bases at J, with 17 bases in the middle. This chain's CDR3 is CASSPRDTGGEQYF. CDR3 nucleotide sequence: TGCGCCAGCAGCCCACGGGACACCGGGGGCGAGCAGTACTTC.

This rearrangement joins TRBV12-3 or TRBV12-4 to TRBJ2-5; TRBD1 is a possible D gene (6 bases). The end of the DNA fits TRBJ2-7 better, so the J call may be wrong. CDR3 length: 11 amino acids. Here the CDR3 DNA reads TGTGCCAGCAGGCAGGGGAACGAGCAGTACTTC. It is translated as CASRQGNEQYF.

The rearrangement joins TRBV5-5 to TRBJ2-6; tentatively, D is TRBD1 or TRBD2 (5 bases each). The CDR3 is 17 residues long. V was cut by 0 bases and J by 2 bases, with 12 bases left in between. In germline, CDR1 is SGHKS, CDR2 YYEKEE (reference sequence). Here the CDR3 reads CASSLGVGEPGANVLTF. The CDR3 nucleotides read TGTGCCAGCAGCTTGGGGGTGGGGGAACCTGGGGCCAACGTCCTGACTTTC.

The chain couples TRBV29-1 to TRBJ2-6, with no clear D. From germline, CDR1 is SQVTM and CDR2 ANQGSEA. This CDR3 has 13 residues. Trimming stripped 7 bases from V and 4 bases from J, with 11 bases between. Written as DNA, the CDR3 is TGCAGCGGCGGTGATCGCGGGGCCAACGTCCTGACTTTC. It codes for CSGGDRGANVLTF. Complete variable domain (other parts from reference TRBV29-1 and TRBJ2-6): SAVISQKPSRDICQRGTSLTIQCQVDSQVTMMFWYRQQPGQSLTLIATANQGSEATYESGFVIDKFPISRPNLTFSTLTVSNMSPEDSSIYLCSGGDRGANVLTFGAGSRLTVL.

This clonotype is a singleton in its sample. The chain recombines TRBV20-1 with TRBJ2-1; D may be TRBD2 (5 bases). The CDR3 extends over 14 amino acids. Germline CDR1 DFQATT, CDR2 SNEGSKA (reference sequence). V gave up 6 bases and J gave up 5 bases, with 17 bases separating them. Here the CDR3 reads CSASTILDHNEQFF. CDR3 coding DNA: TGCAGTGCCTCGACTATATTGGACCACAATGAGCAGTTCTTC.

The chain carries TRBV28 and TRBJ2-1, with a possible D match to TRBD1 (6 bases). Matching the DNA end better, TRBJ2-7 makes the J call doubtful. Germline loops: CDR1 MDHEN, CDR2 SYDVKM. This CDR3 is built from 11 residues. CDR3: CATILQGEQYF. The CDR3 DNA reads TGTGCCACCATCCTTCAGGGGGAGCAGTACTTC.

The chain has TRBV6-4 and TRBJ2-3; no definite D call. Trimming shortened V by 2 bases and J by 8 bases, and 11 bases separated the two germline ends. The CDR3 has 13 amino acids. Germline V gives CDR1 MRHNA, CDR2 SNTAGT. The CDR3 reads CASSDGWGSTQYF. CDR3 in DNA: TGTGCCAGCAGTGACGGGTGGGGTTCTACGCAGTATTTT.

The chain has TRBV5-1 and TRBJ2-5; D ambiguous. The CDR3 has 15 residues. Trimming stripped 0 bases from V and 1 base from J, with 10 bases between. CDR1 is SGHRS, CDR2 YFSETQ, per germline. The CDR3 bases are TGCGCCAGCAGCTTGGCCAATACCCTCCAAGAGACCCAGTACTTC. This codes for CASSLANTLQETQYF.

This clonotype was found once. The chain has TRBV10-3 and TRBJ2-5; 7 bases map to TRBD1. V shed 3 bases, J shed 3 bases, and the junction held 4 bases outside the gene matches. This CDR3 contains 14 residues. From germline, CDR1 is ENHRY and CDR2 SYGVKD. CDR3 in DNA: TGTGCCATCAGTGACGGCGGACAGGAAGAGACCCAGTACTTC. Translation gives CAISDGGQEETQYF.